Here is one T cell receptor (beta chain) with its context. Its target is not known. One junction end does not reproduce the germline sequence, and a read error may be involved. This sample was included in a study of identical twins. Healthy Caucasians were all of the donors. Overall study results and limits: The presence of invariant MAIT and iNKT cells could partly confound analyses of zero-insertion sequences.

TCRdb used MiXCR to reprocess the 5' RACE reads, holding one entry per CDR3 protein. The sample shows about 810,000 distinct CDR3 sequences, about 12% of them seen only once. The CDR3 length is 17 residues. Germline V gene sequence: CDR1 LGHNT, CDR2 FRNRAP. The same sample was also studied in work on yellow fever vaccine responses in identical twins.

The sequencing input was PBMCs. This TCR was sampled from a woman under 30 in good health. The chain has TRBV12-5 and TRBJ2-1, with 12 bases matching TRBD2. CDR3 in amino acids: CASGLSKPGLAGGEQLF. For the CDR3, the DNA is TGTGCTAGTGGTTTGTCCAAGCCGGGACTAGCGGGCGGGGAGCAGCTCTTC.